This T cell receptor (beta chain) was sequenced for a study of T cell changes during pregnancy in multiple sclerosis. V was clipped by 5 bases and J by 1 base, with 14 bases between them. The CDR3 runs to 15 residues. Germline loops: CDR1 MNHEY, CDR2 SMNVEV (reference sequence). The repertoire was sequenced with immunoSEQ multiplex PCR; TCRdb's copy has only in-frame clones and lacks some. The table records roughly 30,000 clones, more than 70% of them present only once. The sequence derives from a female donor with multiple sclerosis, enrolled in a pregnancy study. The input for sequencing was CD8+ T cells from peripheral blood mononuclear cells, taken in the first trimester of pregnancy. This chain connects TRBV27 to TRBJ1-1; D perhaps matches TRBD1 (5 bases). The CDR3 coding sequence is TGTGCCAGCAGTGTCTTGGGGCCACAGAACACTGAAGCTTTCTTT. Residues: CASSVLGPQNTEAFF.